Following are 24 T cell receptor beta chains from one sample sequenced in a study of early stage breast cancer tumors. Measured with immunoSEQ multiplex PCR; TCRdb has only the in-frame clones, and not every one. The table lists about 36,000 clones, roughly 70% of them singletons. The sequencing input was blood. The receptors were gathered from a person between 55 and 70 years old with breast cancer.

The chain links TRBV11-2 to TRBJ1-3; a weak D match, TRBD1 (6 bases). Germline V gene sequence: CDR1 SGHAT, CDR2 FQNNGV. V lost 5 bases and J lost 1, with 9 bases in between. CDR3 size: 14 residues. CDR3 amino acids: CASSVGGSGNTIYF. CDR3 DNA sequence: TGTGCCAGCAGCGTAGGGGGATCTGGAAACACCATATATTTT.

This CDR3 is CASSSSRARGVSNQPQHF. The CDR3, as DNA: TGTGCCAGCAGCTCTAGTAGGGCGCGGGGGGTGAGCAATCAGCCCCAGCATTTT. The rearrangement links TRBV7-2 to TRBJ1-5, with D possibly TRBD1 on 5 matching bases. V was trimmed by 4 bases and J by 1 base, leaving 20 bases between them. The CDR3 is made up of 18 amino acids. CDR1 is SGHTA and CDR2 is FQGNSA in the germline V gene.

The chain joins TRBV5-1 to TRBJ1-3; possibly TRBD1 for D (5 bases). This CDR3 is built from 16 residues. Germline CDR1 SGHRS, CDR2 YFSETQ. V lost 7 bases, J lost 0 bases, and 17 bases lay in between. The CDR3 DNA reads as TGCGCCAGCCGTCCCGGGGACTACCTCTCTGGAAACACCATATATTTT. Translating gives CASRPGDYLSGNTIYF.

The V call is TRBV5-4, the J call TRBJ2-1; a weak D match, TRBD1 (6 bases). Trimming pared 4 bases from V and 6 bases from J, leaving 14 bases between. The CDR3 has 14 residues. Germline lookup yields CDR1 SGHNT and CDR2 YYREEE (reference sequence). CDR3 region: CASSPRGGSNEQFF. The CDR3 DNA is TGTGCCAGCAGCCCACGAGGGGGTTCCAATGAGCAGTTCTTC.

The DNA of the CDR3 is TGTGCCAGCAGCCCCGCCTACGAGCAGTACTTC. It is translated as CASSPAYEQYF. The gene calls are TRBV7-9 and TRBJ2-7, with no clear D. V lost 5 bases, J lost 2 bases, and 4 bases lay in between. CDR3 size: 11 residues. CDR1 is SEHNR and CDR2 is FQNEAQ in the germline V gene (reference sequence).

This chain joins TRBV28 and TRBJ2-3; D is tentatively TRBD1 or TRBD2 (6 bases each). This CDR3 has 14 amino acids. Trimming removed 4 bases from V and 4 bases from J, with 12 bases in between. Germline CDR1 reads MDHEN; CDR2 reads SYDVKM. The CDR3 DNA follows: TGTGCCAGCAGTTGGCAGGGGAGGTCAGATACGCAGTATTTT. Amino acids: CASSWQGRSDTQYF.

DNA of the CDR3: TGTGCCACCCCGGGGTCCGGGGCCAACGTCCTGACTTTC. Translating gives CATPGSGANVLTF. The chain combines TRBV2 with TRBJ2-6; TRBD2 is a possible D gene (5 bases). The V gene's germline CDR1 is SNHLY and CDR2 FYNNEI. V dropped 10 bases and J dropped 4 bases, with 11 bases sitting between them. The CDR3 contains 13 residues.

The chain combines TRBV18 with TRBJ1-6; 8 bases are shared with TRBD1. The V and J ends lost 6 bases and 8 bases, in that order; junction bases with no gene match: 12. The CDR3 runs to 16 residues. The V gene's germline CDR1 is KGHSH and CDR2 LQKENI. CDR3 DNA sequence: TGTGCCAGCTCTCGCAGCCCGGGACAGGCAGATTCACCCCTCCACTTT. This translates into CASSRSPGQADSPLHF.

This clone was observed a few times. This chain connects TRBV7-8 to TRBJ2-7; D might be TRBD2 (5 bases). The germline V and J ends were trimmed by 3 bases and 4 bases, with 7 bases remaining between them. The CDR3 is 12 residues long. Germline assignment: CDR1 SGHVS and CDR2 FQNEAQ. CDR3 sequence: CASSFSGYEQYF. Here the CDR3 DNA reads TGTGCCAGCAGCTTCAGCGGTTACGAGCAGTACTTC.

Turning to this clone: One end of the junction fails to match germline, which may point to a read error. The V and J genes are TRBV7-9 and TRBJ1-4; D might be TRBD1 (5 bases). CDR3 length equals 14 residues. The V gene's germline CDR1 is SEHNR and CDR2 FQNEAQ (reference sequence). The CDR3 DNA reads TGTGCCAGCAGTTTAGGGACTGGAGGTGAAAAACTGTTTTTT. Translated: CASSLGTGGEKLFF.

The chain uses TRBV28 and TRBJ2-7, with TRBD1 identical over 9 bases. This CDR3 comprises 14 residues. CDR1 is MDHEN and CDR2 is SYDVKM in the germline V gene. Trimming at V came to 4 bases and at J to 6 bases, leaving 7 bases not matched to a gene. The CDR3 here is CASSYRGRGGEQYF. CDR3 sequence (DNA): TGTGCCAGCAGTTACAGGGGGCGAGGTGGCGAGCAGTACTTC.

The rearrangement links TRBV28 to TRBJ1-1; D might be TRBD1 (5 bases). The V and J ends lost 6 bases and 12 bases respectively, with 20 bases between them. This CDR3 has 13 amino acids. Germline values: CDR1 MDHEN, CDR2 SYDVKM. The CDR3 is CASRTRQPPWTFF. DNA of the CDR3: TGTGCCAGCAGAACCCGACAGCCCCCTTGGACTTTCTTT.

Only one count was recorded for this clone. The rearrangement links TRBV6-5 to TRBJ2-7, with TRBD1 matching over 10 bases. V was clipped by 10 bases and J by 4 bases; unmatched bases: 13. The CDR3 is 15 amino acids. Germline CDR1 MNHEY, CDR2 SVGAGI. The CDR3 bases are TGTGCCATCGGCAACCGGGACAGGGGTTTATACGAGCAGTACTTC. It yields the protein CAIGNRDRGLYEQYF.

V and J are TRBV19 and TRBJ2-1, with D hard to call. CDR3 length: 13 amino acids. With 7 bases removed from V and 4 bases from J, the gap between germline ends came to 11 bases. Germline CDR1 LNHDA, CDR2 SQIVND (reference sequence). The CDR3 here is CASNLDGYNEQFF. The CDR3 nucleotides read TGTGCCAGTAACCTCGACGGGTACAATGAGCAGTTCTTC.

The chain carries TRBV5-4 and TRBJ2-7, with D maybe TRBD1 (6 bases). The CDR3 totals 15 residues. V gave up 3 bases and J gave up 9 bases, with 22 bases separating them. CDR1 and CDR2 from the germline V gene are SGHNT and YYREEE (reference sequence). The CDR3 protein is CASSSRQGNDYGQYF. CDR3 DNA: TGTGCCAGCAGCTCCAGGCAGGGGAATGATTATGGGCAGTACTTC.

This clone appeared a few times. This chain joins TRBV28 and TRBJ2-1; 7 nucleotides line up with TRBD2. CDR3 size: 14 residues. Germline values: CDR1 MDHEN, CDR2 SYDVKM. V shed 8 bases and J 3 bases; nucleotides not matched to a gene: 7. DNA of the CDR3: TGTGCCAGCGGCGGAGCGGGGAACTACAATGAGCAGTTCTTC. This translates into CASGGAGNYNEQFF. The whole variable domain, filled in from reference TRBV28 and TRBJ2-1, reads DVKVTQSSRYLVKRTGEKVFLECVQDMDHENMFWYRQDPGLGLRLIYFSYDVKMKEKGDIPEGYSVSREKKERFSLILESASTNQTSMYLCASGGAGNYNEQFFGPGTRLTVL.

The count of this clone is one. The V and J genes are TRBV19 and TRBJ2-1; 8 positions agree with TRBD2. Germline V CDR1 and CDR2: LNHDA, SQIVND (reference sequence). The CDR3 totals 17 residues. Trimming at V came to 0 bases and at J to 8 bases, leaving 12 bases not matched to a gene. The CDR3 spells CASSIDPPGGGRDEQFF. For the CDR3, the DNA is TGTGCCAGTAGTATAGATCCACCCGGGGGGGGCCGGGATGAGCAGTTCTTC.

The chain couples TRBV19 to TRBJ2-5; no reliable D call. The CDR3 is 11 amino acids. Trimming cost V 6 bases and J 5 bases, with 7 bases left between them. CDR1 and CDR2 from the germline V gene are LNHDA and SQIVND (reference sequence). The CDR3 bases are TGTGCCAGTAGCCTAGGGGAGACCCAGTACTTC. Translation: CASSLGETQYF.

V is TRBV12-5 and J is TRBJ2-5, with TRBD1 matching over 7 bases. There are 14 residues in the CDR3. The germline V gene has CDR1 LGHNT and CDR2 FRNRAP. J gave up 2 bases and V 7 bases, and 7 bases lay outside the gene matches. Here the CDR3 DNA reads TGTGCTAGTGCCCTGAACAGGGGACAAGAGACCCAGTACTTC. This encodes CASALNRGQETQYF.

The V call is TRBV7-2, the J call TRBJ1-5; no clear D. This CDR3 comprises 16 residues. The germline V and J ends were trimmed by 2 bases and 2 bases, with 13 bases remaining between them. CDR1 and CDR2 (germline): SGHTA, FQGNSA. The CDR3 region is CASSLNVGRGNQPQHF. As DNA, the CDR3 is TGTGCCAGCAGCTTAAATGTGGGAAGGGGCAATCAGCCCCAGCATTTT.

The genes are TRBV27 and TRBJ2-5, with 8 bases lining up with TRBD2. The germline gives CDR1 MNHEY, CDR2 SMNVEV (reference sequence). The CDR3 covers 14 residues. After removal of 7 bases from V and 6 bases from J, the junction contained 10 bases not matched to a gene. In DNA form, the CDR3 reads TGTGCCAGCACCTCGACTAGCGCGTTGAAGACCCAGTACTTC. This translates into CASTSTSALKTQYF.

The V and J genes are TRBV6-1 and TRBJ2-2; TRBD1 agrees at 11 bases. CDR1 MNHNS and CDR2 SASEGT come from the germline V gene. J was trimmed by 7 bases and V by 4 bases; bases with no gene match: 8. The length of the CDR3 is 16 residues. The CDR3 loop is CASSATGQGARGELFF. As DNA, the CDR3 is TGTGCCAGCAGTGCAACTGGACAGGGGGCTCGCGGGGAGCTGTTTTTT.

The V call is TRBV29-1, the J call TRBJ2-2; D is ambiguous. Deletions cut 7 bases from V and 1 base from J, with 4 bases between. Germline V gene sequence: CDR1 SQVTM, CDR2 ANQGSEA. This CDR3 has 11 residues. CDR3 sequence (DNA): TGCAGCGGACTGAACACCGGGGAGCTGTTTTTT. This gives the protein CSGLNTGELFF.

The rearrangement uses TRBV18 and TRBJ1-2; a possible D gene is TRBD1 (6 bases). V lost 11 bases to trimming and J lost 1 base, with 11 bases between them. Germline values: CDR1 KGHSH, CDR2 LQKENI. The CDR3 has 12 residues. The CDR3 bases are TGTGCCGCTGGACAGAATAACTATGGCTACACCTTC. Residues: CAAGQNNYGYTF.